This TCR beta chain was found in a study of blood T cell repertoires in COVID-19. The table came from immunoSEQ multiplex PCR; TCRdb's copy has only in-frame clones and leaves some out. The sample records roughly 100,000 clones, approximately 82% being singletons. CDR1 and CDR2 from the germline V gene are SGHVS and FQNEAQ. The CDR3 is 16 residues long. J gave up 0 bases and V 6 bases, and 10 bases lay outside the gene matches. Sequenced material: peripheral blood. The TCR originated in a man between 60 and 70 years old with active or convalescent COVID-19. This chain uses TRBV7-8 with TRBJ1-2, with 7 bases identical to TRBD1. The CDR3 DNA is TGTGCCAGCAGGCCCAACTCCGGGACAGCTAACTATGGCTACACCTTC. Translation: CASRPNSGTANYGYTF.